This T cell receptor beta chain was captured by sequencing in a study of preoperative IRX-2 immunotherapy in early breast cancer. With V trimmed by 6 bases and J by 7 bases, 12 bases remained unmatched. Looked up from germline, CDR1 is KGHSH and CDR2 is LQKENI. This CDR3 is built from 17 residues. The repertoire was sequenced with immunoSEQ multiplex PCR; TCRdb's copy has only in-frame clones and lacks some. The sample carries tens of thousands of clones, 90% to 95% recorded once. The treatment denotes: preoperative locoregional IRX-2 cytokine immunotherapy. This phase Ib study tested locoregional IRX-2 cytokine immunotherapy given before surgery.

This TCR was recovered from a human donor with breast cancer. Sample collection was performed from a patient treated with IRX-2 immunotherapy. J is TRBJ2-1 and V is TRBV18, with TRBD2 matching over 13 bases. This chain's CDR3 is CASSRHGLAGARNEQFF. DNA of the CDR3: TGTGCCAGCTCCCGACATGGACTAGCGGGAGCTCGAAATGAGCAGTTCTTC. The full variable domain, rest sourced from reference TRBV18 and TRBJ2-1, is NAGVMQNPRHLVRRRGQEARLRCSPMKGHSHVYWYRQLPEEGLKFMVYLQKENIIDESGMPKERFSAEFPKEGPSILRIQQVVRGDSAAYFCASSRHGLAGARNEQFFGPGTRLTVL.